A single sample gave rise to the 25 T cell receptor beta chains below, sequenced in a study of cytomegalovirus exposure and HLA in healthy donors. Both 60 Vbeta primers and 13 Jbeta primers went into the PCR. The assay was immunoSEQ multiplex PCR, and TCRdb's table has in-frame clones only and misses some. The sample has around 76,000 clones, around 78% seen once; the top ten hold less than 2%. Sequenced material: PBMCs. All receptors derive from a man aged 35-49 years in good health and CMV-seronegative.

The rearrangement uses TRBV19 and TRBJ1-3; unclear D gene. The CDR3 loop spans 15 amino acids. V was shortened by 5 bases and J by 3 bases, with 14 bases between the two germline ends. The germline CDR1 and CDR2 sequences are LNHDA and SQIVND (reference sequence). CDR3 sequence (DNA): TGTGCCAGTAGTTACGGCGGCAGTGTTGGAAACACCATATATTTT. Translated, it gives CASSYGGSVGNTIYF.

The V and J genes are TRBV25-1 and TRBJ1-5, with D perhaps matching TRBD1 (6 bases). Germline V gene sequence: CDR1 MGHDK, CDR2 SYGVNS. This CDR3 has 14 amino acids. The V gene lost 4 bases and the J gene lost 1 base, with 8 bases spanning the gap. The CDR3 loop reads CASSATGSNQPQHF. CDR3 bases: TGTGCCAGCAGTGCCACAGGGAGCAATCAGCCCCAGCATTTT.

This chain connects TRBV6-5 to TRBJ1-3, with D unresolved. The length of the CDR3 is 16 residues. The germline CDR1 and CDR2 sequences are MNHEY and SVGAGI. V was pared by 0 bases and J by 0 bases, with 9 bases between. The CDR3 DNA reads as TGTGCCAGCAGTTACTCGAGAATCAACTCTGGAAACACCATATATTTT. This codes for CASSYSRINSGNTIYF.

CDR3 loop: CASSHGIQGPSGNTIYF. In DNA, the CDR3 is TGTGCCAGCAGCCATGGAATACAGGGGCCTTCTGGAAACACCATATATTTT. The chain employs TRBV14 and TRBJ1-3; 7 bases are a match to TRBD1. Germline assignment: CDR1 SGHDN and CDR2 FVKESK. The CDR3 spans 17 residues. The V segment lost 3 bases and the J segment 1 base; nucleotides outside the gene matches: 9.

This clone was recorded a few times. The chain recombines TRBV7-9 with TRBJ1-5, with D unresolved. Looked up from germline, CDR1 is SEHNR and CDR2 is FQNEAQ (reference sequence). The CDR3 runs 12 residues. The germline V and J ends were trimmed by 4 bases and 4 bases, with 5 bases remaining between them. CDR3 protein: CASSSLNQPQHF. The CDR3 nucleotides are TGTGCCAGCAGCTCCTTGAATCAGCCCCAGCATTTT. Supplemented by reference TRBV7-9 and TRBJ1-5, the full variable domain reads DTGVSQNPRHKITKRGQNVTFRCDPISEHNRLYWYRQTLGQGPEFLTYFQNEAQLEKSRLLSDRFSAERPKGSFSTLEIQRTEQGDSAMYLCASSSLNQPQHFGDGTRLSIL.

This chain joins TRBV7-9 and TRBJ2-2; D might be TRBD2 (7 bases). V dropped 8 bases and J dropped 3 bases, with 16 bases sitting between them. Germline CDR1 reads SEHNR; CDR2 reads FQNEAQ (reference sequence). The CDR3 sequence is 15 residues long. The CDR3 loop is CASVDRGGYTGELFF. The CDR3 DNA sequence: TGTGCCAGCGTGGATCGCGGGGGCTACACCGGGGAGCTGTTTTTT.

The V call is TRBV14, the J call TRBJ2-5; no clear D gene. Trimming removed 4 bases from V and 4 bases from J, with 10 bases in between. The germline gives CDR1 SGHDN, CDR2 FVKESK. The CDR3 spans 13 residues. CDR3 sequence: CASSPRRGETQYF. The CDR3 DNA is TGTGCCAGCAGCCCCCGTCGAGGAGAGACCCAGTACTTC. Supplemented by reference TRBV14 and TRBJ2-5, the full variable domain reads EAGVTQFPSHSVIEKGQTVTLRCDPISGHDNLYWYRRVMGKEIKFLLHFVKESKQDESGMPNNRFLAERTGGTYSTLKVQPAELEDSGVYFCASSPRRGETQYFGPGTRLLVL.

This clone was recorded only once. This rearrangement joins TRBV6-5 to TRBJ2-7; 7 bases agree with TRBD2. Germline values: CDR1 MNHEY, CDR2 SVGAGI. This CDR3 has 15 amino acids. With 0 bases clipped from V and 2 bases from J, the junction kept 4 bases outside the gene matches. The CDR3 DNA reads TGTGCCAGCAGTTACTCGAAGCGGGGACCCTACGAGCAGTACTTC. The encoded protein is CASSYSKRGPYEQYF.

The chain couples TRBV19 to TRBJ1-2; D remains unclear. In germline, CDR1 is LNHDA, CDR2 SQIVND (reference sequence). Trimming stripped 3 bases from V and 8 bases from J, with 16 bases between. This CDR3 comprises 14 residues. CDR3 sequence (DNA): TGTGCCAGTAGTATTTTGGAGGACCCGGGGGGCTACACCTTC. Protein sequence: CASSILEDPGGYTF.

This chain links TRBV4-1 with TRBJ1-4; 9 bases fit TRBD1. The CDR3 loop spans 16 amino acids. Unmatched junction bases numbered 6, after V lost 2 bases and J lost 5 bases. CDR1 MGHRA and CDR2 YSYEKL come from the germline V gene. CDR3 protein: CASSQRAGTGNEKLFF. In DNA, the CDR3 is TGCGCCAGCAGCCAAAGAGCCGGGACAGGGAATGAAAAACTGTTTTTT.

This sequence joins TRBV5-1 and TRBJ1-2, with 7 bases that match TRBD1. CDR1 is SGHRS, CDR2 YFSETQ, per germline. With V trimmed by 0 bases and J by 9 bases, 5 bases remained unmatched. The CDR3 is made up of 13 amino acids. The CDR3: CASSLELGQSYTF. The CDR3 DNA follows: TGCGCCAGCAGCTTGGAACTGGGACAGAGCTACACCTTC.

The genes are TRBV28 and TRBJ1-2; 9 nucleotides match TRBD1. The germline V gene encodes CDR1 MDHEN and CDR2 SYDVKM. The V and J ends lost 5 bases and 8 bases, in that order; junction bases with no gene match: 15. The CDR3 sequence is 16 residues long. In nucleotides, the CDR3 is TGTGCCAGCAGTCCCTCACGACAGGGGGATCTGGGGGGCTACACCTTC. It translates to CASSPSRQGDLGGYTF.

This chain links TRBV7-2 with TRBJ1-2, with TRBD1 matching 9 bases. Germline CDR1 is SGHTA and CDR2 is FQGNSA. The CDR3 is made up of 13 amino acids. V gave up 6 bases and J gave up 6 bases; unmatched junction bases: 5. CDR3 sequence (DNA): TGTGCCAGCAGGGGACAGGGATCCAATGGCTACACCTTC. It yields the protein CASRGQGSNGYTF.

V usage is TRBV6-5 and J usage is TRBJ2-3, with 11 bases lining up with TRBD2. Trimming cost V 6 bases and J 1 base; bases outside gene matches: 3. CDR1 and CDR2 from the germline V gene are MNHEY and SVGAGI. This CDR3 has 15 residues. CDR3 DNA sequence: TGTGCCAGCAGCTCTAGCGGGGGGCGCACAGATACGCAGTATTTT. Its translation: CASSSSGGRTDTQYF.

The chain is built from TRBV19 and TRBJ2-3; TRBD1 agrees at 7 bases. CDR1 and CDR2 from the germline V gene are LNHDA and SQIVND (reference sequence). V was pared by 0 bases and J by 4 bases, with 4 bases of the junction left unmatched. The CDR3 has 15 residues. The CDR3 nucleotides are TGTGCCAGTAGTATAGATCCCCAGGGGGCAGATACGCAGTATTTT. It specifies CASSIDPQGADTQYF.

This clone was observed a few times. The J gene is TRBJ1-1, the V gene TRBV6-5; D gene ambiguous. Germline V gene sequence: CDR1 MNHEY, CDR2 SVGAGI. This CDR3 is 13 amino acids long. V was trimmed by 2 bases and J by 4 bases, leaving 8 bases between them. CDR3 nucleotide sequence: TGTGCCAGCAGTTACGGCCCCACCACTGAAGCTTTCTTT. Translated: CASSYGPTTEAFF.

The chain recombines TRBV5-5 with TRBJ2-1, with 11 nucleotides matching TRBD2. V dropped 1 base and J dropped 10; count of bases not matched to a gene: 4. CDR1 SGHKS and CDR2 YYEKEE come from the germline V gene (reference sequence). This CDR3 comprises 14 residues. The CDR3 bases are TGTGCCAGCAGCTTGACTAGCGGGAGATTAGAGCAGTTCTTC. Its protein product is CASSLTSGRLEQFF. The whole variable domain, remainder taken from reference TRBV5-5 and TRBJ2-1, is DAGVTQSPTHLIKTRGQQVTLRCSPISGHKSVSWYQQVLGQGPQFIFQYYEKEERGRGNFPDRFSARQFPNYSSELNVNALLLGDSALYLCASSLTSGRLEQFFGPGTRLTVL.

The chain's CDR3 is CASEQGVQETQYF. In nucleotides, the CDR3 is TGTGCCAGTGAACAGGGGGTTCAAGAGACCCAGTACTTC. The V gene is TRBV5-6, the J gene TRBJ2-5; TRBD1 agrees at 8 bases. V was clipped by 8 bases and J by 2 bases; unmatched bases: 5. Germline V gene data show CDR1 as SGHDT and CDR2 as YYEEEE. The CDR3 is 13 amino acids.

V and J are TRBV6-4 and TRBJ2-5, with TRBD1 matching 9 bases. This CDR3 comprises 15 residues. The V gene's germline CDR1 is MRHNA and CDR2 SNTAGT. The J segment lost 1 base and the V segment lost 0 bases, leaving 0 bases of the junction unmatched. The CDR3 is CASSDSTGGQETQYF. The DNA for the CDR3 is TGTGCCAGCAGTGACTCGACAGGGGGCCAAGAGACCCAGTACTTC.

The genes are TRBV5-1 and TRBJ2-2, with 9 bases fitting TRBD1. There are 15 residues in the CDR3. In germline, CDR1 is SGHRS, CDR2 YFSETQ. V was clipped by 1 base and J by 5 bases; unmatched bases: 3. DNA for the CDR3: TGCGCCAGCAGCTTGCCGGACAGGGGAACCGGGGAGCTGTTTTTT. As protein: CASSLPDRGTGELFF.

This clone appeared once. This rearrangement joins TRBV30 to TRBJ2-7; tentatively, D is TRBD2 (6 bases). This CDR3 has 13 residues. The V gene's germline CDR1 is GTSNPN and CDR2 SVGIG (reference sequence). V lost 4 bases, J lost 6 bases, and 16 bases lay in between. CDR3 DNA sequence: TGTGCCTGGACCCCCCAGGAGGGATCCGAGCAGTACTTC. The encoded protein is CAWTPQEGSEQYF.

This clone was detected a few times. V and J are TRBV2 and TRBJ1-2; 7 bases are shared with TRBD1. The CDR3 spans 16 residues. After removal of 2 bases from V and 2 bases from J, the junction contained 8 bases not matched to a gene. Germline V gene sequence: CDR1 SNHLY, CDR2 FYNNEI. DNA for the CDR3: TGTGCCAGCAGTGAAAATAGGGGCAGGGGGAACTATGGCTACACCTTC. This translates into CASSENRGRGNYGYTF.

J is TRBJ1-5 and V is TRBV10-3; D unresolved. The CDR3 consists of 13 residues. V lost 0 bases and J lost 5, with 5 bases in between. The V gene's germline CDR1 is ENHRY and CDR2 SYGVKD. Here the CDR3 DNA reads TGTGCCATCAGTGAGTCTATAGATCAGCCCCAGCATTTT. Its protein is CAISESIDQPQHF.

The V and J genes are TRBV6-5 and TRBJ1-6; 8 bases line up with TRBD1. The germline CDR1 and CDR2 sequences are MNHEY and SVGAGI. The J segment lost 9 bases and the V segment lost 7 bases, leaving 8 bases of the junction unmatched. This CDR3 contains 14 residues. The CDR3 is CASMKQGVGSPLHF. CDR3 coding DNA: TGTGCCAGCATGAAACAGGGGGTTGGTTCACCCCTCCACTTT.

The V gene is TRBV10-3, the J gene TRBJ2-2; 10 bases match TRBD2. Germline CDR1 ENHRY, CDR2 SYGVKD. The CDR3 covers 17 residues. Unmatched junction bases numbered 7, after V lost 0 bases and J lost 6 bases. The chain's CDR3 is CAISESRSSGSSGELFF. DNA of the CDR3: TGTGCCATCAGTGAGTCGAGGTCTAGCGGGAGTTCCGGGGAGCTGTTTTTT.